A single sample gave rise to the 22 T cell receptor beta chains below, sequenced in a study of CD8+CD57+ T cells in acquired aplastic anemia. The TCR beta profiling, which covered VDJ combination and CDR3 sequence, was carried out using genomic DNA as the template. One entry per CDR3 protein results from TCRdb running MiXCR on the reads. The sample lists around 190,000 distinct CDR3 sequences, over 60% occurring once. Sequencing was performed on sorted CD4+, CD8+, or CD8+CD57+ T cells (not recorded which) from PBMCs. The receptors originated from a human donor in good health.

With regard to this clonotype: A much larger clone is a single base away; this may be a read error. J is TRBJ2-1 and V is TRBV27, with D perhaps matching TRBD2 (5 bases). Trimming took off 6 bases at V and 10 bases at J, with 16 bases between the two ends. The germline CDR1 and CDR2 sequences are MNHEY and SMNVEV (reference sequence). The CDR3 is 13 amino acids. The CDR3, as DNA: TGTGCCAGCAGGTCGGGAAGCCTCTACGAGCAGTTCTTC. Translation gives CASRSGSLYEQFF.

The rearrangement links TRBV5-4 to TRBJ2-7; perhaps TRBD1 as D (6 bases). Between the trimmed V and J ends, which lost 4 bases and 0 bases, there was a span of 11 bases. The CDR3 is 14 residues long. The germline V gene has CDR1 SGHNT and CDR2 YYREEE (reference sequence). This chain's CDR3 is CASSTRQASYEQYF. The CDR3 DNA reads TGTGCCAGCAGCACCAGACAGGCCTCCTACGAGCAGTACTTC.

The J gene is TRBJ1-2, the V gene TRBV5-1; D not resolved. The CDR3 length is 15 residues. Per germline, CDR1 SGHRS and CDR2 YFSETQ. The V gene lost 1 base and the J gene lost 2 bases, with 12 bases spanning the gap. This CDR3 is CASSLNSQLNYGYTF. Written as DNA, the CDR3 is TGCGCCAGCAGCTTGAATTCACAGCTCAACTATGGCTACACCTTC.

The V gene is TRBV7-9, the J gene TRBJ2-5; TRBD2 matches 7 bases. Germline trimming cut 3 bases from V and 2 bases from J; bases unmatched to any gene: 6. The CDR3 loop spans 15 amino acids. The germline CDR1 and CDR2 sequences are SEHNR and FQNEAQ (reference sequence). In DNA form, the CDR3 reads TGTGCCAGCAGCTTCGCTGGGAGGGGACAAGAGACCCAGTACTTC. Translation: CASSFAGRGQETQYF.

This clonotype was seen ten or more times. The chain combines TRBV20-1 with TRBJ1-2; TRBD1 is a possible D gene (5 bases). The germline CDR1 and CDR2 sequences are DFQATT and SNEGSKA (reference sequence). This CDR3 spans 12 amino acids. V lost 3 bases and J 7 bases, leaving 12 bases between the germline ends. The chain's CDR3 is CSARGGSTGYTF. The CDR3 DNA reads as TGCAGTGCTAGGGGGGGGTCCACTGGCTACACCTTC.

This clonotype was detected only once. The V call is TRBV5-1, the J call TRBJ1-1, with a weak D call TRBD1 (5 bases). Per germline, CDR1 SGHRS and CDR2 YFSETQ. The V and J ends lost 3 bases and 5 bases respectively, with 14 bases between them. The CDR3 is 14 residues long. The DNA of the CDR3 is TGCGCCAGCAGCTCCCAGGGAGAGGTAACTGAAGCTTTCTTT. As protein: CASSSQGEVTEAFF.

The chain joins TRBV27 to TRBJ1-6, with a tentative D call TRBD1 (6 bases). The length of the CDR3 is 15 residues. With 6 bases removed from V and 6 bases from J, the gap between germline ends came to 15 bases. CDR1 is MNHEY and CDR2 is SMNVEV in the germline V gene (reference sequence). CDR3 nucleotides: TGTGCCAGCAGGCCCGGGACACTTTTTAATTCACCCCTCCACTTT. This gives the protein CASRPGTLFNSPLHF.

The chain is built from TRBV25-1 and TRBJ1-3, with TRBD1 identical over 9 bases. The CDR3 sequence is 13 residues long. With V trimmed by 6 bases and J by 7 bases, 4 bases remained unmatched. CDR1 MGHDK and CDR2 SYGVNS come from the germline V gene. Here the CDR3 reads CASSLGTGNTIYF. DNA for the CDR3: TGTGCCAGCAGCCTAGGGACAGGGAACACCATATATTTT.

The rearrangement uses TRBV7-9 and TRBJ1-1; D not resolved. CDR3 size: 14 residues. V was shortened by 2 bases and J by 0 bases, with 7 bases between the two germline ends. Germline V CDR1 and CDR2: SEHNR, FQNEAQ (reference sequence). CDR3 nucleotide sequence: TGTGCCAGCAGCTTATCACAGATGAACACTGAAGCTTTCTTT. Protein sequence: CASSLSQMNTEAFF.

This clonotype was seen many times. The rearrangement uses TRBV6-1 and TRBJ2-5; TRBD1 matches at 7 bases. The CDR3 runs 16 residues. Unmatched junction bases numbered 11, after V lost 7 bases and J lost 0 bases. Germline CDR1 is MNHNS and CDR2 is SASEGT. The CDR3 DNA reads as TGTGCCAGCATGAGTTTCCGGGACAGCAACCAAGAGACCCAGTACTTC. Translation: CASMSFRDSNQETQYF.

This clonotype has just one count. The genes are TRBV7-6 and TRBJ2-5; D is perhaps TRBD2 (6 bases). The CDR3 is 15 amino acids. CDR1 SGHVS and CDR2 FNYEAQ come from the germline V gene. The V end was cut by 3 bases, the J end by 11 bases, with 22 bases between. The CDR3 spells CASSFGGEMNNEQYF. In DNA form, the CDR3 reads TGTGCCAGCAGCTTTGGCGGGGAGATGAACAATGAGCAGTACTTC.

The chain links TRBV2 to TRBJ1-2; the D is unclear. V gave up 0 bases and J gave up 3 bases, with 2 bases separating them. CDR1 is SNHLY and CDR2 is FYNNEI in the germline V gene. This CDR3 region has 12 residues. The CDR3 DNA reads as TGTGCCAGCAGTGAAGCGTACTATGGCTACACCTTC. Translated: CASSEAYYGYTF.

This clonotype occurred once. The chain uses TRBV29-1 and TRBJ2-1; D ambiguous. This CDR3 is built from 14 residues. Per germline, CDR1 SQVTM and CDR2 ANQGSEA. V lost 0 bases and J 5 bases, leaving 11 bases between the germline ends. The CDR3 DNA reads TGCAGCGTTGAAGATGCTGGGGTAAACAATGAGCAGTTCTTC. Translated: CSVEDAGVNNEQFF.

This clonotype was seen more than once but under ten times. The chain recombines TRBV7-9 with TRBJ1-2, with D perhaps TRBD1 (5 bases). This CDR3 has 14 amino acids. Germline values: CDR1 SEHNR, CDR2 FQNEAQ (reference sequence). V lost 4 bases, J lost 6 bases, and 15 bases lay in between. The CDR3 DNA reads as TGTGCCAGCAGCTCCCAGGGAAGCGTACATGGCTACACCTTC. Translating gives CASSSQGSVHGYTF.

Of note for this clonotype: A much larger clone lies one base from this, so it may be a read error. V gene TRBV6-5 combines with J gene TRBJ2-1, with D possibly being TRBD1 or TRBD2 (5 bases each). This CDR3 contains 14 residues. Germline V gives CDR1 MNHEY, CDR2 SVGAGI. Trimming removed 4 bases at V and 10 bases at J, with 17 bases between. Here the CDR3 reads CASSFSAGSYEQFF. For the CDR3, the DNA is TGTGCCAGCAGTTTTTCGGCAGGGAGCTACGAGCAGTTCTTC.

This clonotype came up a few times. V gene TRBV11-2 combines with J gene TRBJ2-2, with D uncertain. Germline V lookup: CDR1 SGHAT, CDR2 FQNNGV. Trimming took 6 bases from V and 2 from J, leaving 4 bases between them. The CDR3 spans 12 residues. CDR3 loop: CASSFNTGELFF. In nucleotides, the CDR3 is TGTGCCAGCAGTTTCAACACCGGGGAGCTGTTTTTT. The whole variable domain, filled in from reference TRBV11-2 and TRBJ2-2, reads EAGVAQSPRYKIIEKRQSVAFWCNPISGHATLYWYQQILGQGPKLLIQFQNNGVVDDSQLPKDRFSAERLKGVDSTLKIQPAKLEDSAVYLCASSFNTGELFFGEGSRLTVL.

V gene TRBV7-9 combines with J gene TRBJ1-6; D not certain. The CDR3 has 15 amino acids. With 2 bases removed from V and 8 bases from J, the gap between germline ends came to 13 bases. Germline assignment: CDR1 SEHNR and CDR2 FQNEAQ (reference sequence). CDR3 coding DNA: TGTGCCAGCAGCTTAAGTGAGGAATTCGATTCACCCCTCCACTTT. Residues: CASSLSEEFDSPLHF.

Comments on this clonotype: Given a much more abundant clone one base away, this may be a read error. The V and J genes are TRBV11-2 and TRBJ1-4; tentatively, D is TRBD1 (6 bases). CDR1 SGHAT and CDR2 FQNNGV come from the germline V gene. CDR3 length: 13 amino acids. CDR3 loop: CASSLRGDEKLLF. In DNA, the CDR3 is TGTGCCAGCAGCTTGAGGGGGGACGAAAAACTGCTTTTT.

The chain recombines TRBV19 with TRBJ1-5; no firm D call. Germline lookup yields CDR1 LNHDA and CDR2 SQIVND (reference sequence). There are 15 residues in the CDR3. The V end was cut by 1 base, the J end by 2 bases, with 9 bases between. The CDR3 reads CASSIGVGGNQPQHF. CDR3 nucleotide sequence: TGTGCCAGTAGTATAGGGGTCGGGGGCAATCAGCCCCAGCATTTT.

This clonotype was found many times. The chain links TRBV4-3 to TRBJ1-1, with unresolved D. V shed 0 bases and J shed 3 bases, with 8 bases lying between them. The CDR3 is 14 amino acids. Germline lookup yields CDR1 LGHNA and CDR2 YSLEER. The CDR3 loop is CASSQDRVYTEAFF. As DNA, the CDR3 is TGCGCCAGCAGCCAAGACAGAGTCTACACTGAAGCTTTCTTT.

V and J are TRBV24-1 and TRBJ2-3; the match to TRBD2 covers 10 bases. V lost 2 bases and J lost 0; bases outside the gene matches: 4. Germline loops: CDR1 KGHDR, CDR2 SFDVKD. The CDR3 totals 17 residues. In nucleotides, the CDR3 is TGTGCCACCAGTGATTGGTGGACTAGCGGAAGCACAGATACGCAGTATTTT. Translating it yields CATSDWWTSGSTDTQYF.

This clonotype was seen ten or more times. The gene calls are TRBV7-8 and TRBJ2-3; 10 bases match TRBD2. This CDR3 is 17 amino acids long. The V and J ends lost 5 bases and 0 bases, in that order; junction bases with no gene match: 8. In germline, CDR1 is SGHVS, CDR2 FQNEAQ. CDR3 in amino acids: CASSLRTSGSSTDTQYF. The CDR3 DNA follows: TGTGCCAGCAGCCTGAGGACTAGCGGATCTAGCACAGATACGCAGTATTTT.